The entry below gives a single T cell receptor (beta chain) sequence along with its context. No antigen is known for it. Since a much larger clone is just one base distant, this may be a read error. Trimming left V 5 bases short and J 12 bases short, with 17 bases between. Germline V gives CDR1 SGHVS, CDR2 FQNEAQ. CDR3 length: 13 amino acids. This entry comes from a study of T cells after yellow fever vaccination. Study summary: Preparing low-cell-number fractions relied on SMART-Seq v4 Ultra Low Input. Study-wide results and limits: Researchers report a weaker secondary response that nonetheless peaked faster, day 5 versus 15. From the bulk population, abundant clonotypes could contaminate and appear within FACS-sorted repertoires.

5'RACE template switching added a universal primer site and UMIs to TCR cDNA. Each CDR3 protein is one row after TCRdb ran MiXCR on the 5' RACE reads. The data show 300,000 to 400,000 distinct CDR3 sequences, 6% to 8% seen once. This specimen was PBMCs, taken 5 days after the yellow fever booster vaccination. V usage is TRBV7-8 and J usage is TRBJ2-1; a possible D gene is TRBD2 (6 bases). The sequence was obtained from a man aged 25-45 years who received the YFV17D yellow fever vaccine. The CDR3 sequence is CASSGGKESVQFF. The CDR3 coding sequence is TGTGCCAGCAGCGGCGGGAAGGAAAGTGTGCAGTTCTTC. Drawing the rest from reference TRBV7-8 and TRBJ2-1, the complete variable domain is GAGVSQSPRYKVAKRGQDVALRCDPISGHVSLFWYQQALGQGPEFLTYFQNEAQLDKSGLPSDRFFAERPEGSVSTLKIQRTQQEDSAVYLCASSGGKESVQFFGPGTRLTVL.